A selection of T cell receptor beta chains follows, all from one sample in a study of blood T cells in healthy people across ages. TCRdb ran MiXCR on the 5' RACE reads and lists one entry per CDR3 protein. The sample lists over 500,000 distinct CDR3 sequences; about 25% were seen once. This sample was shared with a second study, whose subject was T cells of mothers and their children.

Material: blood. These TCRs come from a boy younger than 10 in good health. Both conserved end residues are part of each CDR3. The order of the fields is D gene, J gene, V gene, clone size, CDR3 DNA, CDR3 protein. A D gene is named only where the DNA matches it firmly. Clone size is given for some rows only: seen once, a few or many times, or a class if the clone is expanded.

>NA|TRBJ2-7|TRBV27|many
TGTGCCAGCAGACCAGGCATCTACGAGCAGTACTTC
CASRPGIYEQYF
>TRBD1|TRBJ2-3|TRBV28|NA
TGTGCCAGCAGTTCCAATCTGGGGACAGGGGGAATAACAGATACGCAGTATTTT
CASSSNLGTGGITDTQYF
>NA|TRBJ2-7|TRBV6-2/TRBV6-3|NA
TGTGCCAGCAACTCGGCAGTTTATAGCTCCTACGAGCAGTACTTC
CASNSAVYSSYEQYF
>NA|TRBJ1-1|TRBV20-1|NA
TGCAGTGCTAGAGAACCAGACCGGGCGGCTGAAGCTTTCTTT
CSAREPDRAAEAFF
>NA|TRBJ2-1|TRBV20-1|few
TGCAGTGCTAGTATGACCCATGAGCAGTTCTTC
CSASMTHEQFF
>TRBD1|TRBJ2-5|TRBV20-1|NA
TGCAGTGTTTTTCCGGGACAGGACGGTGAGACCCAGTACTTC
CSVFPGQDGETQYF
>NA|TRBJ2-7|TRBV13|NA
TGTGCCAGCAGCATCTCTCACGAGCAGTACTTC
CASSISHEQYF
>NA|TRBJ2-5|TRBV29-1|few
TGTAGCGTTGAAGACTGGCGGAGGGAAGAGACCCAGTACTTC
CSVEDWRREETQYF
>NA|TRBJ2-5|TRBV6-5|many
TGTGCCAGCAGAACCTCGGGACCCACCAGGGCCCAGTACTTC
CASRTSGPTRAQYF
>NA|TRBJ2-5|TRBV3-1|few
TGTGCCAGCACTTCGATAGAAGAGACCCAGTACTTC
CASTSIEETQYF
>TRBD2|TRBJ2-5|TRBV20-1|NA
TGCAGTGCTAGGGGGGCTAGCGGGTGGTGGACCCAGTACTTC
CSARGASGWWTQYF
>TRBD1|TRBJ2-2|TRBV25-1|NA
TGTGCCAGCAGTGAATACGCAGGGGGCAAGGACGGGGAGCCGTTTTTT
CASSEYAGGKDGEPFF
>TRBD1|TRBJ2-1|TRBV12-3/TRBV12-4|few
TGTGCCAGCAGTTTGGCGACAGGGGTGAACAATGAGCAGTTCTTC
CASSLATGVNNEQFF
>NA|TRBJ1-5|TRBV6-1|few
TGTGCCAGCAGTGAAAGGGGGACTTGGCAGAGCAATCAGCCCCAGCATTTT
CASSERGTWQSNQPQHF
>TRBD1|TRBJ1-2|TRBV5-1|once
TGCGCCAGCAGCCTGACGGGACAGGGTTATGATGGCTACACCTTC
CASSLTGQGYDGYTF
>NA|TRBJ1-1|TRBV29-1|few
TGCAGCGTTCGAAAGTCCGGGGGGCCGTACACTGAAGCTTTCTTT
CSVRKSGGPYTEAFF
>TRBD1|TRBJ2-2|TRBV4-2|few
TGTGCCAGCAGCCAAGATCGAGCTACGGGGACAGAAACCGGGGAGCTGTTTTTT
CASSQDRATGTETGELFF
>NA|TRBJ1-2|TRBV5-1|few
TGCGCCAGCAGCTTGGATTTTTCCTATGGCTACACCTTC
CASSLDFSYGYTF
>NA|TRBJ2-5|TRBV10-3|NA
TGTGCCATCAGTGAGCCCAGGGAATCGGAGACCCAGTACTTC
CAISEPRESETQYF
>NA|TRBJ2-7|TRBV10-3|NA
TGTGCCATCAGTGAAGGCCGCTCAGGGTTAGGCGAGCAGTACTTC
CAISEGRSGLGEQYF
>NA|TRBJ2-2|TRBV7-8|few
TGTGCCAGCAGCTTAGAGGGCACCCTTGTGGCAACCGGGGAGCTGTTTTTT
CASSLEGTLVATGELFF
>TRBD2|TRBJ2-2|TRBV4-3|few
TGCGCCAGCAGCCCTCGGGGGGGGCGCATGTCCGGGGAGCTGTTTTTT
CASSPRGGRMSGELFF
>NA|TRBJ1-2|TRBV4-2|NA
TGTGCCAGCAGCACCTCGGACAGCGCGGGCTACACCTTC
CASSTSDSAGYTF
>NA|TRBJ1-2|TRBV5-1|few
TGCGCCAGCAGCTTGGTGAGAGCCTATGGCTACACCTTC
CASSLVRAYGYTF
>TRBD2|TRBJ2-7|TRBV12-3/TRBV12-4|few
TGTGCCAGCATCGGGGGGGATTCCTACGAGCAGTACTTC
CASIGGDSYEQYF
>NA|TRBJ1-4|TRBV7-9|NA
TGTGCCAGCAGCTTACTAGACAGGGAAAAACTGTTTTTT
CASSLLDREKLFF
>NA|TRBJ2-5|TRBV20-1|NA
TGCAGTGCTAGTTGGGGGTCGGGGATTCGAGAGACCCAGTACTTC
CSASWGSGIRETQYF
>NA|TRBJ1-1|TRBV12-3/TRBV12-4|NA
TGTGCCAGCAGTTTACTGGCCGGGGGAACTGAAGCTTTCTTT
CASSLLAGGTEAFF
>NA|TRBJ1-2|TRBV20-1|NA
TGCAGTGTTCCGGGCGTCTATGGCTACACCTTC
CSVPGVYGYTF
>NA|TRBJ1-2|TRBV3-1|NA
TGTGCCAGCAGCCCCTCCGGGGTTGGTAGCTATGGCTACACCTTC
CASSPSGVGSYGYTF
>NA|TRBJ1-1|TRBV19|few
TGTGCCAGTATGGAGCCGAACACTGAAGCTTTCTTT
CASMEPNTEAFF
>NA|TRBJ2-1|TRBV7-9|many
TGTGCCAGCAGTTTGGTCTACAATGAGCAGTTCTTC
CASSLVYNEQFF